The 9 T cell receptor beta chains given below trace back to one sample, sequenced in a study of spatial heterogeneity in lung cancer. Time point given: sample taken at primary tumor resection. Their antigen targets remain unknown. TCRdb recomputed calls from the 5' RACE reads with MiXCR, one row per CDR3 protein. Of 9,900 or so distinct CDR3 sequences in the sample, approximately 12% were seen once. Study outcomes and limitations: The study found that expanded intratumoral alpha and beta TCR counts tracked tumor mutation counts.

The sample consisted of lung tumor tissue, taken at surgery. The receptors shown here come from a male donor with early-stage non-small cell lung cancer.

This clonotype was seen ten or more times. The chain joins TRBV5-4 to TRBJ2-3, with 12 bases lining up with TRBD2. This CDR3 is built from 17 residues. V lost 3 bases and J lost 1; bases outside the gene matches: 6. Germline assignment: CDR1 SGHNT and CDR2 YYREEE (reference sequence). For the CDR3, the DNA is TGTGCCAGCAGCTCGACTAGCGGGAGTATGGGCACAGATACGCAGTATTTT. Translation gives CASSSTSGSMGTDTQYF. Supplemented by reference TRBV5-4 and TRBJ2-3, the full variable domain reads ETGVTQSPTHLIKTRGQQVTLRCSSQSGHNTVSWYQQALGQGPQFIFQYYREEENGRGNFPPRFSGLQFPNYSSELNVNALELDDSALYLCASSSTSGSMGTDTQYFGPGTRLTVL.

At least ten counts were recorded for this clonotype. V is TRBV20-1 and J is TRBJ2-1; D is possibly TRBD2 (5 bases). Germline V gene lookup returns CDR1 DFQATT and CDR2 SNEGSKA (reference sequence). This CDR3 is 14 amino acids long. With 5 bases removed from V and 0 bases from J, the gap between germline ends came to 11 bases. CDR3 DNA sequence: TGCAGTGCTGGGCGGGTCAACTCCTACAATGAGCAGTTCTTC. Translation gives CSAGRVNSYNEQFF.

In this sample, this clonotype turned up many times. The chain links TRBV7-3 to TRBJ1-2, with TRBD1 matching 7 bases. The germline V gene has CDR1 SGHTA and CDR2 FQGTGA. CDR3 length: 13 residues. V lost 1 base, J lost 8 bases, and 4 bases stayed unmatched. The CDR3 loop reads CASSLNQGDGYTF. The CDR3 region has the DNA TGTGCCAGCAGCTTAAATCAGGGGGACGGCTACACCTTC. The whole variable domain, remainder taken from reference TRBV7-3 and TRBJ1-2, is GAGVSQTPSNKVTEKGKYVELRCDPISGHTALYWYRQSLGQGPEFLIYFQGTGAADDSGLPNDRFFAVRPEGSVSTLKIQRTERGDSAVYLCASSLNQGDGYTFGSGTRLTVV.

This clonotype was observed a few times. The chain recombines TRBV6-6 with TRBJ1-1, with a tentative D call TRBD1 (6 bases). The length of the CDR3 is 14 residues. CDR1 is MNHNY and CDR2 is SVGAGI in the germline V gene (reference sequence). Trimming left V 7 bases short and J 5 bases short, with 17 bases between. CDR3 loop: CASTATGSRTEAFF. The CDR3 DNA reads as TGTGCCAGCACCGCGACAGGCTCGAGGACTGAAGCTTTCTTT.

The table lists this clonotype with many counts. The rearrangement uses TRBV20-1 and TRBJ1-1, with TRBD1 matching over 9 bases. The V gene's germline CDR1 is DFQATT and CDR2 SNEGSKA (reference sequence). Trimming cost V 0 bases and J 3 bases; bases outside gene matches: 2. The length of the CDR3 is 14 residues. In nucleotides, the CDR3 is TGCAGTGCTAGAGATGGGACAGGGCACACTGAAGCTTTCTTT. As protein: CSARDGTGHTEAFF.

This clonotype was observed a few times. The chain recombines TRBV7-9 with TRBJ2-3, with 11 positions matching TRBD2. The CDR3 is 16 amino acids. CDR1 and CDR2 (germline): SEHNR, FQNEAQ (reference sequence). The V segment lost 4 bases and the J segment 2 bases; nucleotides outside the gene matches: 5. Here the CDR3 DNA reads TGTGCCAGCAGCTCAGGACTAGCGGGCCCCACAGATACGCAGTATTTT. Residues: CASSSGLAGPTDTQYF.

This clonotype was counted only a few times. The J gene is TRBJ2-1, the V gene TRBV6-2 or TRBV6-3, with D hard to call. With 2 bases removed from V and 0 bases from J, the gap between germline ends came to 14 bases. CDR3 length equals 17 residues. Germline V lookup: CDR1 MNHEY, CDR2 SVGEGT. This CDR3 reads CASSYTSFGNSYNEQFF. CDR3 nucleotides: TGTGCCAGCAGTTACACTTCGTTTGGAAACTCCTACAATGAGCAGTTCTTC.

This clonotype showed up many times. This chain links TRBV5-1 with TRBJ1-1; a weak D match, TRBD1 (5 bases). Germline V gene sequence: CDR1 SGHRS, CDR2 YFSETQ. This CDR3 has 15 amino acids. The V gene lost 4 bases and the J gene lost 1 base, with 14 bases spanning the gap. CDR3 loop: CASSTGQPGNTEAFF. Written as DNA, the CDR3 is TGCGCCAGCAGCACAGGACAACCCGGGAACACTGAAGCTTTCTTT.

This clonotype was seen repeatedly, ten times or more. The genes are TRBV2 and TRBJ2-7, with D maybe TRBD2 (5 bases). This CDR3 has 12 residues. V dropped 8 bases and J dropped 3 bases, with 11 bases sitting between them. Germline V gene sequence: CDR1 SNHLY, CDR2 FYNNEI. The DNA for the CDR3 is TGTGCCAGCGTCTTCGGGATCTACGAGCAGTACTTC. It yields the protein CASVFGIYEQYF.